These 5 T cell receptor beta chains came from one sample sequenced in a study of blood T cell repertoires in COVID-19. Profiled with immunoSEQ multiplex PCR; TCRdb holds only in-frame clones, not every one. The sample yields fewer than 300,000 clones, 91% seen once. Input material: peripheral blood. The source of these receptors is a woman aged 25 to 39 with COVID-19, enrolled during active disease.

This rearrangement joins TRBV6-1 to TRBJ1-5, with D possibly TRBD1 on 6 matching bases. The CDR3 covers 15 residues. Deletions cut 2 bases from V and 5 bases from J, with 13 bases between. Germline values: CDR1 MNHNS, CDR2 SASEGT. CDR3 coding DNA: TGTGCCAGCAGTGAACGGGACACTGAGCATCAGCCCCAGCATTTT. This translates into CASSERDTEHQPQHF.

The chain joins TRBV19 to TRBJ1-5, with 8 positions matching TRBD1. Germline lookup yields CDR1 LNHDA and CDR2 SQIVND (reference sequence). This CDR3 spans 15 amino acids. J lost 0 bases, V lost 5 bases, and 3 bases had no gene match. The CDR3 spells CASSSQGASNQPQHF. In DNA, the CDR3 is TGTGCCAGTAGTTCCCAGGGGGCTAGCAATCAGCCCCAGCATTTT.

The gene calls are TRBV7-2 and TRBJ2-1; 8 positions agree with TRBD2. The CDR3 loop spans 15 amino acids. Looked up from germline, CDR1 is SGHTA and CDR2 is FQGNSA. Trimming took 5 bases from V and 8 from J; bases not matched to a gene: 11. Here the CDR3 reads CASSVGLVVRDEQFF. The CDR3 nucleotides read TGTGCCAGCAGCGTGGGACTAGTAGTTCGGGATGAGCAGTTCTTC. Filled out from reference TRBV7-2 and TRBJ2-1, the complete variable domain reads GAGVSQSPSNKVTEKGKDVELRCDPISGHTALYWYRQSLGQGLEFLIYFQGNSAPDKSGLPSDRFSAERTGGSVSTLTIQRTQQEDSAVYLCASSVGLVVRDEQFFGPGTRLTVL.

V is TRBV27 and J is TRBJ1-1; D is undetermined. Per the germline V gene, CDR1 is MNHEY and CDR2 is SMNVEV (reference sequence). The CDR3 length is 16 residues. V was clipped by 6 bases and J by 3 bases, with 20 bases between them. The CDR3 nucleotides read TGTGCCAGCAGACGTTCTGGGGAGGTCGGGGACACTGAAGCTTTCTTT. Amino acid sequence: CASRRSGEVGDTEAFF.

This chain uses TRBV7-2 with TRBJ1-1; D not resolved. Germline CDR1 reads SGHTA; CDR2 reads FQGNSA. The CDR3 is 15 residues long. V was shortened by 1 base and J by 5 bases, with 14 bases between the two germline ends. The CDR3 here is CASSLDGSEGTEAFF. The CDR3 DNA reads TGTGCCAGCAGCTTAGACGGGTCGGAGGGAACTGAAGCTTTCTTT.